This is a list of T cell receptor beta chains from one sample in a study of T-cell memory formation after mild COVID-19. MiXCR was run by TCRdb on the 5' RACE reads, yielding one entry per CDR3 protein. The sample holds around 410,000 distinct CDR3 sequences, roughly a quarter seen once. The sample was PBMCs or a T cell subset sorted from them (not recorded which). The receptors derive from an adult woman who had mild COVID-19 (a few samples of this study predate the infection). Cell type and time point are not known. CDR3s include the opening cysteine and the closing phenylalanine or tryptophan. Fields, in order: V gene, J gene, clone size, D gene, CDR3 protein, CDR3 DNA. D genes are given only for firm matches. A row's size may be missing; if present it is once, few, many or a size class.

TRBV27	TRBJ2-3	NA	TRBD2	CASSPWTSGGLDTQYF	TGTGCCAGCAGTCCTTGGACTAGCGGGGGACTAGATACGCAGTATTTT
TRBV4-1	TRBJ1-5	few	TRBD1	CASSQVGEGAGQPQHF	TGCGCCAGCAGCCAAGTTGGGGAGGGGGCAGGACAGCCCCAGCATTTT
TRBV20-1	TRBJ2-7	many	NA	CSAGQFYEQYF	TGCAGTGCCGGACAGTTCTACGAGCAGTACTTC
TRBV6-2/TRBV6-3	TRBJ2-7	few	NA	CASRKSPGSSYEQYF	TGTGCCAGCAGAAAAAGTCCCGGAAGCTCCTACGAGCAGTACTTC
TRBV27	TRBJ2-1	many	NA	CASSFAAIDEQFF	TGTGCCAGCAGTTTCGCAGCGATCGATGAGCAGTTCTTC
TRBV5-6	TRBJ1-2	NA	NA	CASSLVPTGDLYGYTF	TGTGCCAGCAGCTTGGTCCCTACGGGGGACCTCTATGGCTACACCTTC
TRBV6-5	TRBJ2-1	NA	TRBD2	CASSPWREGSYNEQFF	TGTGCCAGCAGTCCTTGGCGGGAGGGATCCTACAATGAGCAGTTCTTC
TRBV5-1	TRBJ2-1	NA	TRBD1	CASSFGTAYYNEQFF	TGCGCCAGCAGCTTCGGGACAGCCTACTACAATGAGCAGTTCTTC
TRBV9	TRBJ2-5	NA	NA	CASSGPRLAQETQYF	TGTGCCAGCAGCGGACCTCGGCTCGCCCAAGAGACCCAGTACTTC
TRBV7-2	TRBJ2-5	NA	TRBD2	CASSLAAGEWETQYF	TGTGCCAGCAGCTTAGCAGCGGGAGAGTGGGAGACCCAGTACTTC
TRBV14	TRBJ2-2	NA	NA	CASSHLGTPGELFF	TGTGCCAGCAGCCACCTAGGGACTCCAGGGGAGCTGTTTTTT
TRBV7-2	TRBJ2-1	few	NA	CASSLVSGDLYNEQFF	TGTGCCAGCAGCTTAGTTTCCGGGGACCTCTACAATGAGCAGTTCTTC
TRBV5-1	TRBJ1-2	NA	NA	CASSLDRPGSQGYTF	TGCGCCAGCAGCTTGGATCGGCCGGGCAGTCAAGGCTACACCTTC
TRBV20-1	TRBJ1-2	NA	NA	CSARAPAYPGDYGYTF	TGCAGTGCTAGGGCCCCGGCGTACCCGGGTGACTATGGCTACACCTTC
TRBV20-1	TRBJ2-5	NA	TRBD2	CSARPSGRGEETQYF	TGCAGTGCTAGACCTAGCGGGAGAGGTGAAGAGACCCAGTACTTC
TRBV6-5	TRBJ2-7	few	TRBD2	CASSKGTRGTYEQYF	TGTGCCAGCAGCAAGGGGACTAGAGGAACCTACGAGCAGTACTTC
TRBV27	TRBJ1-6	NA	TRBD1	CASSSDRGPPYSPLHF	TGTGCCAGCAGTTCGGACAGGGGGCCTCCCTATTCACCCCTCCACTTT
TRBV11-2	TRBJ2-1	few	NA	CASTLNRGSGYEQFF	TGTGCCAGCACTCTTAACCGGGGCTCTGGGTATGAGCAGTTCTTC
TRBV5-1	TRBJ1-2	few	NA	CASSLTSLYGYTF	TGCGCCAGCAGCTTGACAAGTCTCTATGGCTACACCTTC
TRBV20-1	TRBJ2-3	few	TRBD2	CSATAGGLDTQYF	TGCAGTGCAACCGCGGGGGGGCTAGATACGCAGTATTTT
TRBV29-1	TRBJ2-4	few	NA	CSAEGQDIQYF	TGCAGCGCGGAAGGACAAGACATTCAGTACTTC
TRBV20-1	TRBJ2-3	once	NA	CSARPILAGTDTQYF	TGCAGTGCTAGACCCATTTTAGCGGGCACAGATACGCAGTATTTT
TRBV18	TRBJ1-6	NA	TRBD1	CASSQISGTGHNSPLHF	TGTGCCAGCTCACAAATCTCCGGGACAGGGCATAATTCACCCCTCCACTTT
TRBV12-3/TRBV12-4	TRBJ2-5	few	TRBD2	CASRRLAGASVETQYF	TGTGCCAGCAGACGACTAGCGGGAGCCTCGGTGGAGACCCAGTACTTC
TRBV7-2	TRBJ2-3	NA	NA	CASSPRWGSTDTQYF	TGTGCCAGCAGCCCTAGATGGGGAAGCACAGATACGCAGTATTTT
TRBV5-1	TRBJ2-3	NA	NA	CASSHRTADTQYF	TGCGCCAGCAGCCACCGGACAGCAGATACGCAGTATTTT
TRBV7-2	TRBJ1-2	NA	NA	CASSGVHKNYGYTF	TGTGCCAGCAGCGGAGTGCACAAGAACTATGGCTACACCTTC
TRBV4-1	TRBJ2-1	many	TRBD2	CASSQDGLAAYNEQFF	TGCGCCAGCAGCCAAGATGGACTAGCGGCCTACAATGAGCAGTTCTTC
TRBV24-1	TRBJ2-1	NA	NA	CATSDLVLARQFF	TGTGCCACCAGTGATTTGGTGCTAGCAAGGCAGTTCTTC
TRBV28	TRBJ2-4	few	NA	CASSPASETKAKNIQYF	TGTGCCAGCTCCCCGGCATCCGAGACGAAAGCCAAAAACATTCAGTACTTC
TRBV9	TRBJ2-3	NA	TRBD2	CASSVSGLAGATDTQYF	TGTGCCAGCAGCGTATCCGGACTAGCGGGGGCCACAGATACGCAGTATTTT
TRBV5-6	TRBJ2-1	few	TRBD2	CASTPLRRENYNEQFF	TGTGCCAGCACCCCGCTGCGGCGGGAGAACTACAATGAGCAGTTCTTC
TRBV24-1	TRBJ2-1	NA	TRBD1	CATSDRIPGQGTYNEQFF	TGTGCCACCAGTGACCGAATTCCGGGACAGGGAACCTACAATGAGCAGTTCTTC
TRBV30	TRBJ2-7	NA	NA	CAWTPGSYEQYF	TGTGCCTGGACCCCAGGGTCCTACGAGCAGTACTTC
TRBV5-1	TRBJ2-5	many	NA	CASSSSQETQYF	TGCGCCAGCAGCTCCTCCCAAGAGACCCAGTACTTC
TRBV5-4	TRBJ2-2	NA	NA	CASSELQGPDTGELFF	TGTGCCAGCAGCGAGCTCCAGGGGCCGGACACCGGGGAGCTGTTTTTT